The 6 T cell receptor beta chains in this list originate from one sample, sequenced in a study of blood T cell repertoires in COVID-19. Generated by immunoSEQ multiplex PCR, the TCRdb table keeps only in-frame clones and is missing some. The repertoire holds roughly 150,000 clones, around 81% seen once, with around 10% in the top ten. Sample: peripheral blood. These receptors were collected from a man in his sixties with active or convalescent COVID-19.

This rearrangement joins TRBV21-1 to TRBJ1-6; the table's D call, TRBD1, was not checked against the DNA. TRBV21-1 is noted as a pseudogene. The CDR3 spans 17 residues. The CDR3 DNA reads as TGTGCCAGCAGCAAAAGTTGGGCACGTTGGGCTAATTCACCCCTCCACTTT. This encodes CASSKSWARWANSPLHF.

The chain couples TRBV7-9 to TRBJ1-2, with D uncertain. The V end lost 4 bases, the J end lost 6 bases, and 12 bases lay between the germline ends. This CDR3 is 13 amino acids long. Germline V gene sequence: CDR1 SEHNR, CDR2 FQNEAQ (reference sequence). CDR3 bases: TGTGCCAGCAGCTATAGCGCGGGAAATGGCTACACCTTC. It codes for CASSYSAGNGYTF.

The gene calls are TRBV19 and TRBJ2-3; D perhaps matches TRBD2 (6 bases). Trimming took off 3 bases at V and 6 bases at J, with 13 bases between the two ends. CDR3 length equals 14 residues. Germline-derived CDR1 and CDR2 are LNHDA and SQIVND (reference sequence). CDR3 in amino acids: CASSIGGFVDTQYF. The CDR3 bases are TGTGCCAGTAGTATTGGAGGGTTTGTGGATACGCAGTATTTT. The variable domain in full, completed from reference TRBV19 and TRBJ2-3, reads DGGITQSPKYLFRKEGQNVTLSCEQNLNHDAMYWYRQDPGQGLRLIYYSQIVNDFQKGDIAEGYSVSREKKESFPLTVTSAQKNPTAFYLCASSIGGFVDTQYFGPGTRLTVL.

J is TRBJ2-7 and V is TRBV5-1, with D possibly being TRBD2 (6 bases). The V end lost 2 bases, the J end lost 5 bases, and 14 bases lay between the germline ends. This CDR3 comprises 14 residues. Germline V CDR1 and CDR2: SGHRS, YFSETQ. The CDR3 region is CASSFTGRGNEQYF. CDR3 coding DNA: TGCGCCAGCAGCTTTACGGGACGGGGGAACGAGCAGTACTTC.

V is TRBV4-1 and J is TRBJ2-3; the match to TRBD2 covers 10 bases. The CDR3 is 16 residues long. CDR1 MGHRA and CDR2 YSYEKL come from the germline V gene. J was trimmed by 3 bases and V by 2 bases; bases with no gene match: 5. The CDR3 is CASSQWASGGTDTQYF. The CDR3 bases are TGCGCCAGCAGCCAATGGGCTAGCGGGGGTACAGATACGCAGTATTTT.

This clone was counted a single time. The chain recombines TRBV5-1 with TRBJ2-2; D uncertain. This CDR3 spans 14 amino acids. Trimming shortened V by 2 bases and J by 6 bases, and 11 bases separated the two germline ends. CDR1 and CDR2 from the germline V gene are SGHRS and YFSETQ. CDR3 DNA: TGCGCCAGCAGCTTTACCCAAACACCCGGGGAGCTGTTTTTT. Residues: CASSFTQTPGELFF.